This T cell receptor beta chain was sequenced for a study of blood T cell repertoires in COVID-19. Background on the study: There were acute and convalescent COVID-19 samples, and they came from the United States, Italy and Spain. PBMCs, B-cell-depleted T cells, or T cells were the source of the cDNA or gDNA that made up the material.

In germline, CDR1 is SEHNR, CDR2 FQNEAQ (reference sequence). Trimming removed 0 bases at V and 2 bases at J, with 12 bases between. The CDR3 is 16 amino acids. Original methodology: How many nucleated cells were present was estimated from reference gene primer amplification. The method was immunoSEQ multiplex PCR; TCRdb's version includes in-frame clones alone and lacks a portion of them. The DNA was the basis for D and trimming; V, J and clone size are from that table. Of some 37,000 clones in the sample, over 75% were seen once. Sequenced: peripheral blood. The source is a human donor in a cohort sampled during active COVID-19. The chain is built from TRBV7-9 and TRBJ2-3; no firm D call. CDR3 coding DNA: TGTGCCAGCAGCTTAGCGCGGCCAGCCCTCACAGATACGCAGTATTTT. This sequence encodes CASSLARPALTDTQYF.